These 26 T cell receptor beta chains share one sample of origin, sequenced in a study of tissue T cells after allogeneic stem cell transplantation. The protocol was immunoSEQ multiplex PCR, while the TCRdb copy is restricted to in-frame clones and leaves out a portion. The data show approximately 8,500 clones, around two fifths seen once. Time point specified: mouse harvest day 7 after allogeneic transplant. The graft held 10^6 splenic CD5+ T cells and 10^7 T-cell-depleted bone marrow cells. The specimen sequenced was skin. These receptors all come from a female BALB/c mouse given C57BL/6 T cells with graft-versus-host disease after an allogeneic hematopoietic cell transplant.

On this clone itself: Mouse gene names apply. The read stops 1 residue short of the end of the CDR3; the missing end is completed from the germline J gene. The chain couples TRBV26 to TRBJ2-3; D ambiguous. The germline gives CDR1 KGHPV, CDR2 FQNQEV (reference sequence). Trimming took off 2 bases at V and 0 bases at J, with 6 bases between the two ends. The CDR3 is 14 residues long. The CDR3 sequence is CASSLIASAETLYF. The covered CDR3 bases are TGTGCCAGCAGTCTGATAGCTAGTGCAGAAACGCTGTAT.

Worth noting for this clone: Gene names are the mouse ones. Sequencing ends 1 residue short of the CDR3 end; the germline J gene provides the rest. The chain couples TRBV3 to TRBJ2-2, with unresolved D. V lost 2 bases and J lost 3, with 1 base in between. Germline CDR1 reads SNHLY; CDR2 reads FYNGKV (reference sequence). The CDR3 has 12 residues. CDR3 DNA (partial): TGTGCCAGCAGCTTATACACCGGGCAGCTCTAC. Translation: CASSLYTGQLY. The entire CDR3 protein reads CASSLYTGQLYF.

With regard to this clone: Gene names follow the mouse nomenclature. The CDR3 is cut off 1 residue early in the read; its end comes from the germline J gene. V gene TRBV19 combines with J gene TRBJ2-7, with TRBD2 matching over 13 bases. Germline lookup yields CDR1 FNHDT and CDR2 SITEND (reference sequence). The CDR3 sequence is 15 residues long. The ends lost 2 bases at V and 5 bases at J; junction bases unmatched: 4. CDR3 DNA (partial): TGTGCCAGCAGTATCGGACTGGGGGGGCGCGATGAACAGTAC. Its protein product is CASSIGLGGRDEQY. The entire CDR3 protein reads CASSIGLGGRDEQYF. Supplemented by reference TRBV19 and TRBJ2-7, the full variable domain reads GGIITQTPKFLIGQEGQKLTLKCQQNFNHDTMYWYRQDSGKGLRLIYYSITENDLQKGDLSEGYDASREKKSSFSLTVTSAQKNEMAVFLCASSIGLGGRDEQYFGPGTRLTVL.

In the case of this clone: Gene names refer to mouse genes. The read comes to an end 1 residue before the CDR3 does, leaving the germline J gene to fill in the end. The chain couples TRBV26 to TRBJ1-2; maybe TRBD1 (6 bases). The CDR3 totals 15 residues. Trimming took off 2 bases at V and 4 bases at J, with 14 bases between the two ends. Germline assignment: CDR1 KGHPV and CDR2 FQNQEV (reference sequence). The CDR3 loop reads CASSLPRVRGSDYTF. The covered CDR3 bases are TGTGCCAGCAGTCTGCCCCGGGTCAGGGGCTCCGACTACACC.

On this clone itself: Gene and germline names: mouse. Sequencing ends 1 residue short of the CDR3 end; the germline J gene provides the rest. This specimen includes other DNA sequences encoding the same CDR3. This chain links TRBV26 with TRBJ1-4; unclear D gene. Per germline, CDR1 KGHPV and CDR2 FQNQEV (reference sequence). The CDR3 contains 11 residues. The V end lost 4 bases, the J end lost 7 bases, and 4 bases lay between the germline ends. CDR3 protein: CASSPGERLFF. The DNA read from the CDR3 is TGTGCCAGCAGTCCCGGCGAAAGATTATTT.

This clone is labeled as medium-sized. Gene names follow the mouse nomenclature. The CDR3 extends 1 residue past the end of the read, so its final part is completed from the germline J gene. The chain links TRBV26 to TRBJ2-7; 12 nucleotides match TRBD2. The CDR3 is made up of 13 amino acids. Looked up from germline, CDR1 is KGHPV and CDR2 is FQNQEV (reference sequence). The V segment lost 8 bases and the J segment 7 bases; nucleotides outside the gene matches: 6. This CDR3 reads CASRDWGDREQYF. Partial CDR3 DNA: TGTGCCAGCCGGGACTGGGGGGATCGGGAACAGTAC.

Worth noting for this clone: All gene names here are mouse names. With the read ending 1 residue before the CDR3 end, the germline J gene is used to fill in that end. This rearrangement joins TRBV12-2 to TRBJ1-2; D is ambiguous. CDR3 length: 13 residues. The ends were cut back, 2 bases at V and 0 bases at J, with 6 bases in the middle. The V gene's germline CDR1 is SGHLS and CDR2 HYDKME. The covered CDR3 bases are TGTGCCAGCTCTCCCACAACAAACTCCGACTACACC. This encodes CASSPTTNSDYT. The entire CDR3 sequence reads CASSPTTNSDYTF. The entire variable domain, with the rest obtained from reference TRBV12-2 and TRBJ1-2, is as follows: NSGVVQSPRYIIKGKGERSILKCIPISGHLSVAWYQQTQGQELKFFIQHYDKMERDKGNLPSRFSVQQFDDYHSEMNMSALELEDSAVYFCASSPTTNSDYTFGSGTRLLVI.

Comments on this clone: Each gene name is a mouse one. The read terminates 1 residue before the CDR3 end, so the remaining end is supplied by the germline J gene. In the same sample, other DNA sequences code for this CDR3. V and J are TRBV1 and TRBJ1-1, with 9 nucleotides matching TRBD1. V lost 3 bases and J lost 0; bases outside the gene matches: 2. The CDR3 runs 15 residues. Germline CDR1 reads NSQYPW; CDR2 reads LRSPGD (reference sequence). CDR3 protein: CTCSARDRANTEVFF. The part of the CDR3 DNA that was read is TGCACCTGCAGTGCCAGGGACAGGGCAAACACAGAAGTCTTC.

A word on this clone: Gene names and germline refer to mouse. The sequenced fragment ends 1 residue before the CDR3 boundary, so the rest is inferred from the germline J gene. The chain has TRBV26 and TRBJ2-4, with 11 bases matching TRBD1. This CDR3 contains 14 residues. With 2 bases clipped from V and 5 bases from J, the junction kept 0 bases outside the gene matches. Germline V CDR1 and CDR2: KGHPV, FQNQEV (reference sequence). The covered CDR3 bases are TGTGCCAGCAGTCTGGGACAGGGGGCAAACACCTTGTAC. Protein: CASSLGQGANTLY. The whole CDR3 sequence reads CASSLGQGANTLYF.

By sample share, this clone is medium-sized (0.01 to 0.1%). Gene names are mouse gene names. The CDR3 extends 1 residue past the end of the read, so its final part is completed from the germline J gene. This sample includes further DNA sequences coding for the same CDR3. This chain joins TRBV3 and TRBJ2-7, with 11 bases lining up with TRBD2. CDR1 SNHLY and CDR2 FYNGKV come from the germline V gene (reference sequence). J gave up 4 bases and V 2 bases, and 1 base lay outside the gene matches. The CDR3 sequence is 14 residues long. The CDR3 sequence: CASSLRTGGYEQYF. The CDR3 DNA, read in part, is TGTGCCAGCAGCTTAAGGACTGGGGGGTATGAACAGTAC.

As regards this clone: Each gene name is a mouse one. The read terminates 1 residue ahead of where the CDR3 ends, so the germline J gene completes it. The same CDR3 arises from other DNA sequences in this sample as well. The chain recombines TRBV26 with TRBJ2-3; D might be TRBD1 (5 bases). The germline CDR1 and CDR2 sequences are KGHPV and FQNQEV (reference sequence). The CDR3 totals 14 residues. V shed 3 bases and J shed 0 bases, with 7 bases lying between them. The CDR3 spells CASSLQGSAETLYF. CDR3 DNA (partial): TGTGCCAGCAGTCTCCAGGGTAGTGCAGAAACGCTGTAT.

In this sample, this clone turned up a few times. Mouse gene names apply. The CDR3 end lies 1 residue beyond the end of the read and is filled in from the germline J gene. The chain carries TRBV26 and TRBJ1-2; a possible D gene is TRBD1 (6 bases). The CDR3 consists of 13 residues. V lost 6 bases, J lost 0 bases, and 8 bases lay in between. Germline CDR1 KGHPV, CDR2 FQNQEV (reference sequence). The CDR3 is CASRRTANSDYTF. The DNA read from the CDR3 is TGTGCCAGCAGACGGACAGCAAACTCCGACTACACC.

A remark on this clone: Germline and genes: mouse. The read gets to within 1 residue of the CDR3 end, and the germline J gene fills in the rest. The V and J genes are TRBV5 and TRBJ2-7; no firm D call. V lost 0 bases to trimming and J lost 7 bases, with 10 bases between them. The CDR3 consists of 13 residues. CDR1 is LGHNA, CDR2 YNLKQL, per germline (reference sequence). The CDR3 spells CASSQDWEGEQYF. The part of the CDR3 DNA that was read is TGTGCCAGCAGCCAAGATTGGGAGGGCGAACAGTAC.

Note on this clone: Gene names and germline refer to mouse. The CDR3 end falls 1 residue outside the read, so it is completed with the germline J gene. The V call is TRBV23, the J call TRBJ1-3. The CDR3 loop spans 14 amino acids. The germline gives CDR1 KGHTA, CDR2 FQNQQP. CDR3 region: CSSSPPGAGNTLYF. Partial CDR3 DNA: TGCTCCAGCAGTCCCCCGGGGGCTGGAAATACGCTCTAT.

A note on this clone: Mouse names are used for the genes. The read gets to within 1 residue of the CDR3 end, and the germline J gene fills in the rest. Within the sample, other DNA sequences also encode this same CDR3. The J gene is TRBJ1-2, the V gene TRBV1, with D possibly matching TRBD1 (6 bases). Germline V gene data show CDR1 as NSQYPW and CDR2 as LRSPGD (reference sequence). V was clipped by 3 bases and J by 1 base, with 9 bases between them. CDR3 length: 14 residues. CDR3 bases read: TGCACCTGCAGTGCTCGGGACAAAAACTCCGACTACACC. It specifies CTCSARDKNSDYT. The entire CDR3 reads CTCSARDKNSDYTF.

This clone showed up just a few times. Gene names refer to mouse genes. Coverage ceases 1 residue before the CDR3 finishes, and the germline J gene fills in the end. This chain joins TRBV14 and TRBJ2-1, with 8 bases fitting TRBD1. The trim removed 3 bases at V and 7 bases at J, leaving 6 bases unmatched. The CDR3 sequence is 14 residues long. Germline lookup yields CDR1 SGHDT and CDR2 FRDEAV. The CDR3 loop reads CASSSTGGRAEQFF. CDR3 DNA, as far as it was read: TGTGCCAGCAGTTCTACAGGGGGAAGAGCTGAGCAGTTC.

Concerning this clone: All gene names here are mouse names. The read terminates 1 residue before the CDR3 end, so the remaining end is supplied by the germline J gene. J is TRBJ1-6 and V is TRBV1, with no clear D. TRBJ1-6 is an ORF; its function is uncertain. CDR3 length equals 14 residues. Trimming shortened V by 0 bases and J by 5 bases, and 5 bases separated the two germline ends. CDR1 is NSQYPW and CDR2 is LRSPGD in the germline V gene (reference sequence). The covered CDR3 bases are TGCACCTGCAGTGCAGAACAAAATAATTCGCCCCTCTAC. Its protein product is CTCSAEQNNSPLY. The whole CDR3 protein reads CTCSAEQNNSPLYF.

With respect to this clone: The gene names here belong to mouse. The sequenced CDR3 bases are TGTGCCAGCTCTTTCCAACAGGGGGTCGAAAGATTATTT. Amino acid sequence: CASSFQQGVERLF. The whole CDR3 protein is CASSFQQGVERLFF. The chain is built from TRBV12-1 and TRBJ1-4, with 8 bases fitting TRBD1. The read halts 1 residue ahead of the CDR3 end, with the missing end drawn from the germline J gene. The CDR3 sequence is 14 residues long. Unmatched junction bases numbered 6, after V lost 3 bases and J lost 7 bases. Germline CDR1 is SGHSN and CDR2 is HYEKVE.

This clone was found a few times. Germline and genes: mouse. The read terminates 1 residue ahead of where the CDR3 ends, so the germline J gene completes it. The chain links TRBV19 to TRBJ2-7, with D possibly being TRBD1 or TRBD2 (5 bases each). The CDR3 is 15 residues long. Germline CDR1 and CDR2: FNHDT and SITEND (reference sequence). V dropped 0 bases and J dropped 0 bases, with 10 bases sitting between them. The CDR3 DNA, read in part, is TGTGCCAGCAGTATAGGATCCGGGGGCTCCTATGAACAGTAC. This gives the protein CASSIGSGGSYEQY. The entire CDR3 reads CASSIGSGGSYEQYF. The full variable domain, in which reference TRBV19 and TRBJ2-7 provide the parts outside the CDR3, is GGIITQTPKFLIGQEGQKLTLKCQQNFNHDTMYWYRQDSGKGLRLIYYSITENDLQKGDLSEGYDASREKKSSFSLTVTSAQKNEMAVFLCASSIGSGGSYEQYFGPGTRLTVL.

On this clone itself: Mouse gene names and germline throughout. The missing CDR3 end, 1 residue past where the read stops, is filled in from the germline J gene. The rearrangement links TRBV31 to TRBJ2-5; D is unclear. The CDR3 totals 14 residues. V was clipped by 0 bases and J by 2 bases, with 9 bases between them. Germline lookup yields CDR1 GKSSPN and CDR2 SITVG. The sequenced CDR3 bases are TGTGCCTGGAGTCTCTTGGGTCTCCAAGACACCCAGTAC. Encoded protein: CAWSLLGLQDTQY. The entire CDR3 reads CAWSLLGLQDTQYF.

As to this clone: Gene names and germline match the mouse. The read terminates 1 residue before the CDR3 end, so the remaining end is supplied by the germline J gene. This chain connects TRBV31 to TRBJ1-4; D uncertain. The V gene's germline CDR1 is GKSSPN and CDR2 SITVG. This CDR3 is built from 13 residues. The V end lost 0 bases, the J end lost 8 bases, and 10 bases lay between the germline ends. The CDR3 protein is CAWSLRGMERLFF. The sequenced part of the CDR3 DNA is TGTGCCTGGAGTCTAAGAGGGATGGAAAGATTATTT.

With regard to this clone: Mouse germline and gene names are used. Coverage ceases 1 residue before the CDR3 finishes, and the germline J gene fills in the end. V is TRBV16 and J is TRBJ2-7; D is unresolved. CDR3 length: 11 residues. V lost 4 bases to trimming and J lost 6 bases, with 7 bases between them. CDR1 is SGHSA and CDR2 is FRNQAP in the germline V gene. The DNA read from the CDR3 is TGTGCAAGCAGCTCCACAGTTGAACAGTAC. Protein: CASSSTVEQY. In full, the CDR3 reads CASSSTVEQYF.

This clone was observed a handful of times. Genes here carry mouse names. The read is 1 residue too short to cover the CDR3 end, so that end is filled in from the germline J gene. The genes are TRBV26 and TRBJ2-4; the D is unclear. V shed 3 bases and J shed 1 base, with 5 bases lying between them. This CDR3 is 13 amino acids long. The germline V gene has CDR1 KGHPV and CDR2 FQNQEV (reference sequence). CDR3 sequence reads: CASSLGRQNTLYF. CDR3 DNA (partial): TGTGCCAGCAGTCTCGGTCGTCAAAACACCTTGTAC.

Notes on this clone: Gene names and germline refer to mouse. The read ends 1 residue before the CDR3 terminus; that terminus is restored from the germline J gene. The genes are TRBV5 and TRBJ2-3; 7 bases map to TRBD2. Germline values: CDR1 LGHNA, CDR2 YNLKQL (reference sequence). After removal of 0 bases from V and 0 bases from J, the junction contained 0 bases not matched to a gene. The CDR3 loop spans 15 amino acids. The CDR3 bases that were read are TGTGCCAGCAGCCAAGAGGGGGGGAGTGCAGAAACGCTGTAT. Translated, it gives CASSQEGGSAETLY. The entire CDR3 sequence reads CASSQEGGSAETLYF.

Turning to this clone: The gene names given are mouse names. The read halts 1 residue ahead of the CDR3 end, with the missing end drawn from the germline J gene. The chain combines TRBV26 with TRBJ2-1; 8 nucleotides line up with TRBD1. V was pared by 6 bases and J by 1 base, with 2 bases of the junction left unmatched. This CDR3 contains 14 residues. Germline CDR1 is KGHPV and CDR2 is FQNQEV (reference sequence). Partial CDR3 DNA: TGTGCCAGCAGGAGACAGGGGAACTATGCTGAGCAGTTC. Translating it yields CASRRQGNYAEQF. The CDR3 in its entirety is CASRRQGNYAEQFF.

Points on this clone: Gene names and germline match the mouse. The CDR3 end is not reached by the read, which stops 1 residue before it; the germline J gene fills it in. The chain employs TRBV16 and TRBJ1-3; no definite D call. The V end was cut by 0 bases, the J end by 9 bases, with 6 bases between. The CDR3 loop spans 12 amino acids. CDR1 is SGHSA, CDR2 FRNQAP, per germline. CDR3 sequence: CASSLDGGTLYF. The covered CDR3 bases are TGTGCAAGCAGCTTAGATGGCGGTACGCTCTAT.